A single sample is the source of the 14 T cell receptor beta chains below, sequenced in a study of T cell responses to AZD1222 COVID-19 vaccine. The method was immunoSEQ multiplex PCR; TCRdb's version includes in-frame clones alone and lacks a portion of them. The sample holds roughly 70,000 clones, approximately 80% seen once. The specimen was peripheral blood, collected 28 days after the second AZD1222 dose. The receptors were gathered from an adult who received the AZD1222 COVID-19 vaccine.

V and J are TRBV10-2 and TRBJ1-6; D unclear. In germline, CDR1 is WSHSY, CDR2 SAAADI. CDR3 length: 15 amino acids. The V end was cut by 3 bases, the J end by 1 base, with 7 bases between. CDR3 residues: CASSDSRSYNSPLHF. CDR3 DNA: TGCGCCAGCAGTGACTCTAGGTCCTATAATTCACCCCTCCACTTT.

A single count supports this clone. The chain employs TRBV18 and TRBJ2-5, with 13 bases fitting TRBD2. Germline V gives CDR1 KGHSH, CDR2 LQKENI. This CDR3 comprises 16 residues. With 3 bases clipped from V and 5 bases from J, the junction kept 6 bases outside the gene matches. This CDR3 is CASSPPGLAGAETQYF. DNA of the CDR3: TGTGCCAGCTCACCGCCAGGACTAGCGGGGGCTGAGACCCAGTACTTC.

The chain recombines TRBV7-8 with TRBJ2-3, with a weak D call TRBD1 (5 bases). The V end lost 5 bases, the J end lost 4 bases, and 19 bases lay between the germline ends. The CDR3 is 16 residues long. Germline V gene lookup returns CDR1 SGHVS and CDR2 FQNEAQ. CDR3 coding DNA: TGTGCCAGCAGCCCACAAGGACACGGGTTTTCAGATACGCAGTATTTT. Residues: CASSPQGHGFSDTQYF.

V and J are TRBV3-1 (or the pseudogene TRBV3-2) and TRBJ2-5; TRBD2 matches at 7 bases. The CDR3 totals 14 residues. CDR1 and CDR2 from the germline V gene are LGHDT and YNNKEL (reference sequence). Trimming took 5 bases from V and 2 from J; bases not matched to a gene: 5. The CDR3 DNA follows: TGTGCCAGCAGCGACGGGACTATACAAGAGACCCAGTACTTC. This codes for CASSDGTIQETQYF.

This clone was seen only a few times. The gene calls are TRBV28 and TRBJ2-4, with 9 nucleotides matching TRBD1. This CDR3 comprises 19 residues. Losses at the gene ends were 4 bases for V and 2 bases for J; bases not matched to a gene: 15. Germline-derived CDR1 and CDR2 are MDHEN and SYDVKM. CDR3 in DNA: TGTGCCAGCAGTTACCCGGGACAGGGAGGGGTGAGATCCAAAAACATTCAGTACTTC. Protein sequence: CASSYPGQGGVRSKNIQYF.

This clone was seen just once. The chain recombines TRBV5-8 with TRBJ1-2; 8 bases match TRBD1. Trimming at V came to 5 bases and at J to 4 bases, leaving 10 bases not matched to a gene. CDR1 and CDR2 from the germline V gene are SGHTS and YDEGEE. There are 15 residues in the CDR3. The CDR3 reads CASSPDRGPLYGYTF. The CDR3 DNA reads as TGTGCCAGCAGTCCTGACAGGGGCCCCCTCTATGGCTACACCTTC.

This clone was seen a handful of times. As DNA, the CDR3 is TGTGCCAGCAGCTTACCGGGGGGGAATGAGCAGTTCTTC. Translation gives CASSLPGGNEQFF. The J gene is TRBJ2-1, the V gene TRBV5-5; 8 bases align to TRBD2. This CDR3 is 13 amino acids long. Germline values: CDR1 SGHKS, CDR2 YYEKEE (reference sequence). V was clipped by 2 bases and J by 7 bases; unmatched bases: 2.

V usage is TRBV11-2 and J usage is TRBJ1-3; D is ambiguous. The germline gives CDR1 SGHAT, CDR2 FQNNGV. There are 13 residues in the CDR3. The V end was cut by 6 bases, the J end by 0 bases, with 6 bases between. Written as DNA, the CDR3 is TGTGCCAGCAGAGGTGACTCTGGAAACACCATATATTTT. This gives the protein CASRGDSGNTIYF.

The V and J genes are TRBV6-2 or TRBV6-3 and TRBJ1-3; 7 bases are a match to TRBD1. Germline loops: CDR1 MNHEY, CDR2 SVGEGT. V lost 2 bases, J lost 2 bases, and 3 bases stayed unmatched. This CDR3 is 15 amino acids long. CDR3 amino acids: CASSYPTGAGNTIYF. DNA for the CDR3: TGTGCCAGCAGTTACCCAACAGGGGCTGGAAACACCATATATTTT.

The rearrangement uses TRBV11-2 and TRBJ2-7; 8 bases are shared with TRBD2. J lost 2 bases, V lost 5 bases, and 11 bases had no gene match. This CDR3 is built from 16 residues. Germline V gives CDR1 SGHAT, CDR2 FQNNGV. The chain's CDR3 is CASSPGPGGDPYEQYF. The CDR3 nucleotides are TGTGCCAGCAGCCCCGGCCCCGGGGGGGACCCCTACGAGCAGTACTTC.

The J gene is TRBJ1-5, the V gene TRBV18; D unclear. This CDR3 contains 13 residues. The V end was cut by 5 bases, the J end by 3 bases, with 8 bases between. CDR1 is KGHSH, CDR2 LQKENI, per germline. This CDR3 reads CASSDGINQPQHF. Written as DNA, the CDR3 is TGTGCCAGCTCAGACGGGATCAATCAGCCCCAGCATTTT. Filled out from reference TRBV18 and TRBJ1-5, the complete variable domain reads NAGVMQNPRHLVRRRGQEARLRCSPMKGHSHVYWYRQLPEEGLKFMVYLQKENIIDESGMPKERFSAEFPKEGPSILRIQQVVRGDSAAYFCASSDGINQPQHFGDGTRLSIL.

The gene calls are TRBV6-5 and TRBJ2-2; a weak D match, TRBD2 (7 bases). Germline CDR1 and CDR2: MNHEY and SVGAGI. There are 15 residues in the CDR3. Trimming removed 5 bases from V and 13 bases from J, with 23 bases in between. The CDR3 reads CASSPPGGANSALFF. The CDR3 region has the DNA TGTGCCAGCAGTCCCCCGGGGGGCGCGAATTCCGCGCTGTTTTTT.

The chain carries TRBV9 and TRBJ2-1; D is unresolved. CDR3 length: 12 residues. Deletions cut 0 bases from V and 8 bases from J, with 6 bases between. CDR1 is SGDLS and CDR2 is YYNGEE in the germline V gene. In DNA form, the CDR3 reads TGTGCCAGCAGCGTAGGAACAGATGAGCAGTTCTTC. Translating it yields CASSVGTDEQFF.

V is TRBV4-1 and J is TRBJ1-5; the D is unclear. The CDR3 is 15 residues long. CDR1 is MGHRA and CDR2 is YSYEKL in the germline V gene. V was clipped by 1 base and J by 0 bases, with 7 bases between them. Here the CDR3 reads CASSQVQASNQPQHF. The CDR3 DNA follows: TGCGCCAGCAGCCAAGTTCAAGCTAGCAATCAGCCCCAGCATTTT.